These T cell receptor beta chains were read from a single sample in a study of blood T cell repertoires in COVID-19. Assay used: immunoSEQ multiplex PCR; TCRdb lists only in-frame clones, some missing. This sample yields some 130,000 clones, of which roughly three quarters are seen a single time; about 1.9% belongs to the top ten. Input material: peripheral blood. Receptors originate from a woman in her 70s with acute or convalescent COVID-19. Each CDR3 is given without its conserved first and last residue. Fields, in order: V gene, J gene, CDR3 protein.

TRBV10-2	TRBJ1-2	ASSQGMGAGYGYT
TRBV6-2/TRBV6-3	TRBJ1-1	ASSYERTRGTEAF
TRBV6-1	TRBJ2-1	ASSEQVFFYNEQF
TRBV19	TRBJ1-2	ASISTGGDVYSGYT
TRBV28	TRBJ1-2	ASSLSQDYGYT
TRBV11-3	TRBJ2-1	ASSLETGDYNEQF
TRBV20-1	TRBJ2-7	SASGGRIDEQY
TRBV19	TRBJ1-1	ASSIEQGMNTEAF
TRBV10-3	TRBJ1-5	AISDWSGQEPQH
TRBV5-1	TRBJ1-1	ASSRDRDTEAF
TRBV7-9	TRBJ2-7	ASSLTSGGASYEQY
TRBV5-8	TRBJ1-5	ASSLGALRPQH
TRBV9	TRBJ2-7	ASSPRGTDSYEQY
TRBV2	TRBJ2-1	ASTPIAGLAGYNEQF
TRBV2	TRBJ1-1	ASHRVDTEAF
TRBV19	TRBJ1-2	ASSIGWQAGDGYT
TRBV5-4	TRBJ2-5	ASSRTIAGEETQY
TRBV28	TRBJ2-4	ASSQTGVINIQY
TRBV6-1	TRBJ1-1	ASSERGNTEAF
TRBV7-9	TRBJ1-1	ASSVGHMNTEAF
TRBV5-6	TRBJ2-7	ASSLVYGIEQY
TRBV12-3/TRBV12-4	TRBJ2-1	ASRGTGGNEQF
TRBV20-1	TRBJ2-7	SASFPYRGPSYEQY
TRBV3-1/TRBV3-2	TRBJ1-4	ASSPSTGTGKKLF
TRBV20-1	TRBJ2-1	SAPRGSEQF
TRBV19	TRBJ1-6	ASTPTGSSYNSPLH
TRBV7-9	TRBJ1-2	ASTIRGNAYT
TRBV9	TRBJ1-4	ASSATGGTNEKLF
TRBV5-1	TRBJ2-7	ASSLGRGTGAGEQY
TRBV21-1	TRBJ2-7	ASSSPRQGKSYEQY
TRBV11-2	TRBJ2-6	ASSRVGANVLT
TRBV27	TRBJ2-7	ASSQDRALLYEQY
TRBV27	TRBJ1-5	ASSFVGARNQPQH
TRBV5-6	TRBJ1-1	ASSLVPGQGEAF
TRBV18	TRBJ2-3	ASSLGPGGTDTQY
TRBV5-1	TRBJ1-2	ASSPGTAGVGGYT